This T cell receptor beta chain originates from a study of vaccination and CD4 T cells after COVID-19. Study as a whole: Post-vaccine sampling followed dose two by a median approximately 70 days (range 14 to 241). Control cultures received a CEFX pool, an HIV-1 Nef pool, or no peptide. Study outcomes and limitations: Early post-infection timepoints were not included, and relatively few convalescent patients were studied. The median number of SARS-CoV-2-reactive clonotypes increased from 21 to 38, a change that did not reach significance.

Treatment: roughly 11-day PBMC culture with coronavirus spike peptide pools or control peptides (ViraFEST assay). For this clonotype: Its antigen is undetermined.

Cultured CD4+ T cell DNA was sequenced using the Oncomine TCR Beta short-read assay. TCRdb analysed the PCR reads with MiXCR anew, one entry per CDR3 protein. The sample yields 8,100 or so distinct CDR3 sequences, around 60% seen once. Trimming took 2 bases from V and 5 from J, leaving 8 bases between them. Germline V gene sequence: CDR1 SGDLS, CDR2 YYNGEE. There are 13 residues in the CDR3. The rearrangement uses TRBV9 and TRBJ1-5, with unresolved D. The sequenced material came from CD4+ T cells from blood, cultured in vitro. This receptor was obtained from a human donor who had recovered from COVID-19. CDR3 in amino acids: CASSVDGHQPQHF. CDR3 DNA: TGTGCCAGCAGCGTCGACGGACATCAGCCCCAGCATTTT.